These 18 T cell receptor beta chains were all obtained from the same sample, sequenced in a study of early T cells in non-severe SARS-CoV-2 infection. TCRdb independently ran MiXCR on the 5' RACE reads; one entry per CDR3 protein. Of about 64,000 distinct CDR3 sequences listed, 20% were seen once; the top ten hold 16%. This material consisted of whole blood, taken at baseline. These TCRs come from an adult who was a healthcare worker with PCR-confirmed SARS-CoV-2 infection or an uninfected control (not recorded which).

This clonotype was recorded at least ten times. The rearrangement uses TRBV2 and TRBJ2-7; 8 bases map to TRBD1. The length of the CDR3 is 14 residues. From germline, CDR1 is SNHLY and CDR2 FYNNEI. J gave up 0 bases and V 8 bases, and 6 bases lay outside the gene matches. The CDR3 region has the DNA TGTGCCAGCTCGGGACAGGCGTTCTCCTACGAGCAGTACTTC. This translates into CASSGQAFSYEQYF. The full variable domain, rest sourced from reference TRBV2 and TRBJ2-7, is EPEVTQTPSHQVTQMGQEVILRCVPISNHLYFYWYRQILGQKVEFLVSFYNNEISEKSEIFDDQFSVERPDGSNFTLKIRSTKLEDSAMYFCASSGQAFSYEQYFGPGTRLTVT.

The chain combines TRBV6-6 with TRBJ2-1, with 12 nucleotides matching TRBD2. Germline V gene lookup returns CDR1 MNHNY and CDR2 SVGAGI (reference sequence). The CDR3 covers 15 residues. With V trimmed by 7 bases and J by 3 bases, 4 bases remained unmatched. CDR3 protein: CASTSSGGDYNEQFF. As DNA, the CDR3 is TGTGCCAGCACCTCTAGCGGGGGGGACTACAATGAGCAGTTCTTC.

This clonotype was picked up many times. This chain uses TRBV7-8 with TRBJ1-5; D is ambiguous. Trimming left V 5 bases short and J 5 bases short, with 13 bases between. CDR3 length equals 14 residues. The germline CDR1 and CDR2 sequences are SGHVS and FQNEAQ. CDR3 in DNA: TGTGCCAGCAGCGGCTCTGGGAGGCATCAGCCCCAGCATTTT. This sequence encodes CASSGSGRHQPQHF.

The CDR3 coding sequence is TGTGCCAGCAGCTATAACACCGGGGAGCTGTTTTTT. This encodes CASSYNTGELFF. The chain recombines TRBV5-4 with TRBJ2-2; D ambiguous. The germline gives CDR1 SGHNT, CDR2 YYREEE (reference sequence). The germline V and J ends were trimmed by 3 bases and 2 bases, with 2 bases remaining between them. This CDR3 has 12 residues.

The chain is built from TRBV4-1 and TRBJ1-1; the match to TRBD1 covers 8 bases. V lost 5 bases to trimming and J lost 11 bases; unmatched junction nucleotides: 10. The CDR3 length is 13 residues. CDR1 is MGHRA and CDR2 is YSYEKL in the germline V gene. Here the CDR3 reads CASSARSDRVAFF. Written as DNA, the CDR3 is TGCGCCAGCAGCGCCCGTTCGGACAGGGTGGCTTTCTTT.

There are a few counts of this clonotype. The chain links TRBV7-3 to TRBJ2-7; D not certain. Germline CDR1 and CDR2: SGHTA and FQGTGA. V shed 4 bases and J shed 5 bases, with 12 bases lying between them. The CDR3 spans 13 residues. The CDR3 here is CASSSALLDEQYF. As DNA, the CDR3 is TGTGCCAGCAGCTCCGCCCTTCTCGACGAGCAGTACTTC. Using reference TRBV7-3 and TRBJ2-7 for the parts outside the CDR3, the full variable domain is GAGVSQTPSNKVTEKGKYVELRCDPISGHTALYWYRQSLGQGPEFLIYFQGTGAADDSGLPNDRFFAVRPEGSVSTLKIQRTERGDSAVYLCASSSALLDEQYFGPGTRLTVT.

The gene calls are TRBV27 and TRBJ2-7; 10 bases are shared with TRBD2. This CDR3 comprises 15 residues. With V trimmed by 6 bases and J by 7 bases, 12 bases remained unmatched. The germline V gene has CDR1 MNHEY and CDR2 SMNVEV (reference sequence). The CDR3 loop reads CASSLISGGAGEQYF. CDR3 bases: TGTGCCAGCAGCCTCATAAGCGGGGGGGCAGGTGAGCAGTACTTC.

This chain uses TRBV10-3 with TRBJ1-1; D not certain. Germline CDR1 and CDR2: ENHRY and SYGVKD. The CDR3 consists of 13 residues. V was clipped by 0 bases and J by 1 base, with 3 bases between them. The CDR3 region has the DNA TGTGCCATCAGTGAGTCGGCGAACACTGAAGCTTTCTTT. Its translation is CAISESANTEAFF.

This clonotype has a handful of counts. V usage is TRBV5-4 and J usage is TRBJ2-5; TRBD2 aligns across 9 bases. The CDR3 has 16 amino acids. Germline V gene sequence: CDR1 SGHNT, CDR2 YYREEE (reference sequence). Losses at the gene ends were 0 bases for V and 5 bases for J; bases not matched to a gene: 8. Written as DNA, the CDR3 is TGTGCCAGCAGCTTGGGTAGTAGCGGGGGCTATGAGACCCAGTACTTC. Translating gives CASSLGSSGGYETQYF.

Note on this clonotype: One end of the junction fails to match germline, which may point to a read error. The chain has TRBV3-1 and TRBJ1-4, with no clear D. Germline CDR1 LGHDT, CDR2 YNNKEL (reference sequence). The CDR3 is 14 residues long. The CDR3 nucleotides are TGTGCCAGCAGTGGGTATGGTGTTAATAAAAAACTGTTTTTT. Translating it yields CASSGYGVNKKLFF.

This clonotype was observed many times. The chain couples TRBV19 to TRBJ2-7; TRBD1 is a possible D gene (5 bases). Germline CDR1 is LNHDA and CDR2 is SQIVND (reference sequence). The CDR3 totals 13 residues. V was trimmed by 3 bases and J by 0 bases, leaving 6 bases between them. The CDR3 bases are TGTGCCAGTAGTATCGACAGCTCCTACGAGCAGTACTTC. Protein sequence: CASSIDSSYEQYF.

CDR3 amino acids: CASSESGPQSTDTQYF. For the CDR3, the DNA is TGCGCCAGCAGTGAATCAGGGCCGCAATCGACGGATACGCAGTATTTT. The V and J genes are TRBV10-1 and TRBJ2-3, with TRBD1 as a possible D gene (5 bases). The CDR3 is made up of 16 amino acids. Between the trimmed V and J ends, which lost 3 bases and 6 bases, there was a span of 19 bases. CDR1 is WNHNN and CDR2 is SYGVQD in the germline V gene (reference sequence).

This clonotype showed up just a few times. This rearrangement joins TRBV7-9 to TRBJ2-1; D is ambiguous. Germline CDR1 reads SEHNR; CDR2 reads FQNEAQ (reference sequence). This CDR3 comprises 15 residues. V lost 2 bases to trimming and J lost 6 bases, with 14 bases between them. The CDR3 here is CASSLLAHPSNEQFF. DNA for the CDR3: TGTGCCAGCAGCTTATTAGCTCATCCCTCCAATGAGCAGTTCTTC. Supplemented by reference TRBV7-9 and TRBJ2-1, the full variable domain reads DTGVSQNPRHKITKRGQNVTFRCDPISEHNRLYWYRQTLGQGPEFLTYFQNEAQLEKSRLLSDRFSAERPKGSFSTLEIQRTEQGDSAMYLCASSLLAHPSNEQFFGPGTRLTVL.

There are many counts of this clonotype. V gene TRBV18 combines with J gene TRBJ2-1; TRBD1 aligns across 7 bases. CDR1 and CDR2 from the germline V gene are KGHSH and LQKENI. V lost 5 bases, J lost 6 bases, and 1 base stayed unmatched. The CDR3 contains 12 residues. The CDR3 protein is CASSAGGNEQFF. DNA of the CDR3: TGTGCCAGCTCAGCAGGGGGCAATGAGCAGTTCTTC. Combining the CDR3 with reference TRBV18 and TRBJ2-1 gives the whole variable domain NAGVMQNPRHLVRRRGQEARLRCSPMKGHSHVYWYRQLPEEGLKFMVYLQKENIIDESGMPKERFSAEFPKEGPSILRIQQVVRGDSAAYFCASSAGGNEQFFGPGTRLTVL.

This clonotype was seen a few times. The chain has TRBV21-1 and TRBJ2-4. TRBV21-1 is flagged as a pseudogene. The CDR3 is 10 amino acids. The CDR3 reads CASTRYIQYF. CDR3 in DNA: TGTGCCAGCACGCGTTACATTCAGTACTTC.

V is TRBV25-1 and J is TRBJ1-1, with D uncertain. CDR1 is MGHDK and CDR2 is SYGVNS in the germline V gene. The CDR3 is made up of 13 amino acids. The V gene lost 3 bases and the J gene lost 9 bases, with 14 bases spanning the gap. CDR3 in amino acids: CASSDGIGKKAFF. The CDR3 DNA follows: TGTGCCAGCAGTGACGGGATAGGAAAAAAAGCTTTCTTT.

This clonotype was counted only a few times. The rearrangement links TRBV4-2 to TRBJ1-1; the match to TRBD1 covers 7 bases. Germline values: CDR1 LGHNA, CDR2 YNFKEQ. V gave up 1 base and J gave up 9 bases; unmatched junction bases: 8. The CDR3 is 14 amino acids. The CDR3 nucleotides read TGTGCCAGCAGCCAAGTTACAGGGGCCTCTAAAGCTTTCTTT. Translation gives CASSQVTGASKAFF.

In its sample, this clonotype was seen a few times. V is TRBV7-9 and J is TRBJ2-7; D uncertain. The germline V and J ends were trimmed by 4 bases and 2 bases, with 18 bases remaining between them. The CDR3 loop spans 16 amino acids. CDR1 is SEHNR, CDR2 FQNEAQ, per germline (reference sequence). The CDR3 sequence is CASSWGSEAGAYEQYF. The CDR3 DNA reads as TGTGCCAGCAGCTGGGGATCAGAGGCCGGAGCCTACGAGCAGTACTTC.